The following is a T cell receptor beta chain sequence with its context. Its target is not known. The limits of the CDR3 on the DNA are not certain, so only TCRdb's listed CDR3 is given. The data were obtained in a study of tumor and adjacent non-tumor tissue in lung cancer. Study details: Each sample yielded roughly 4 million productive TCRbeta reads on average.

CDR1 and CDR2 (germline): SGHAT, FQDESV (reference sequence). Inclusive of both ends, the CDR3 amounts to 15 amino acids. Study findings and constraints: TCR diversity was significantly greater in tumor than normal lung tissue.

The template was RNA from unsorted bulk tissue. The normal lung tissue was taken more than 3 cm from the tumor edge. The library came from three nested PCR rounds adapted from ARM-PCR protocols. From the multiplex PCR reads, TCRdb called clonotypes with MiXCR, one entry per CDR3 protein. Among roughly 70,000 distinct CDR3 sequences listed, about two thirds were seen once. Sequenced sample: distant non-tumor lung tissue. This sequence originates from a woman aged 50 to 65 with non-small cell lung cancer. V usage is TRBV11-1 and J usage is TRBJ2-5; the table's D call TRBD1 went unverified against the DNA. CDR3 region: CTSSLVGQGAQTRYF.